The 4 T cell receptor beta chains presented below share a single source sample, sequenced in a study of vaccination effects on CD4 cells after COVID-19. No antigen has been identified for these receptors. Sequenced by immunoSEQ multiplex PCR; TCRdb stores in-frame clones only, minus some. Among over 25,000 clones listed, roughly four fifths were seen once. Before sequencing took place, the ViraFEST assay used viral peptide pools to expand antigen-specific CD4+ T cells. Once cultured for 10 days, the cells underwent separation to obtain CD4+ T cells. Either the BNT162b2 or mRNA-1273 vaccine was given to participants in two doses. This specimen consisted of CD4+ T cells from PBMCs cultured with HCoV-NL63 spike peptides, obtained after COVID-19 vaccination. These receptors all come from a human donor who received a COVID-19 vaccine. Some clones in this sample may be carry-over from other donors' samples.

The chain is built from TRBV7-9 and TRBJ2-5, with D perhaps assigned TRBD1 or TRBD2 (6 bases each). The V end was cut by 5 bases, the J end by 5 bases, with 12 bases between. Germline values: CDR1 SEHNR, CDR2 FQNEAQ (reference sequence). The CDR3 has 13 amino acids. The CDR3 spells CASSPLGGETQYF. In DNA, the CDR3 is TGTGCCAGCAGCCCTTTGGGGGGCGAGACCCAGTACTTC.

The chain employs TRBV5-1 and TRBJ2-2, with TRBD1 identical over 8 bases. V trimming: 4 bases; J trimming: 1 base; junction bases outside the gene matches: 6. The CDR3 covers 16 residues. Germline-derived CDR1 and CDR2 are SGHRS and YFSETQ. CDR3 protein: CASSVSGQGNTGELFF. The CDR3 bases are TGCGCCAGCAGCGTCAGCGGACAGGGGAACACCGGGGAGCTGTTTTTT.

By sample fraction, this clone is medium-sized. The chain uses TRBV7-2 and TRBJ2-3; D not certain. In germline, CDR1 is SGHTA, CDR2 FQGNSA. Between the trimmed V and J ends, which lost 7 bases and 0 bases, there was a span of 11 bases. The CDR3 covers 14 residues. The CDR3 here is CASTVYSSTDTQYF. The CDR3 nucleotides are TGTGCCAGCACCGTTTACTCCAGCACAGATACGCAGTATTTT.

The CDR3 loop reads CASSHGRGGSPLHF. CDR3 nucleotide sequence: TGTGCCAGCAGTCACGGGCGGGGAGGTTCACCCCTCCACTTT. The chain combines TRBV6-6 with TRBJ1-6; no firm D call. CDR1 and CDR2 (germline): MNHNY, SVGAGI (reference sequence). CDR3 length equals 14 residues. V was trimmed by 5 bases and J by 9 bases, leaving 14 bases between them.